This T cell receptor beta chain was profiled in a study of blood T cells in healthy people across ages. Study observations and caveats: The study lacked donor CMV status, which possibly confounded expanded clonotype changes.

The V gene's germline CDR1 is ENHRY and CDR2 SYGVKD. The V gene end was trimmed by 0 bases and the J gene end by 0 bases; junction bases not matched to a gene: 10. The CDR3 extends over 18 amino acids. Peripheral blood, approximately 10 milliliters per donor, was collected. Primers used in a second PCR of roughly 6 to 11 cycles were a sample-barcoded 5' primer and a J-beta primer mix. Each sample provided no less than 3 million CDR3-containing paired-end reads. TCRdb redid the calling of the 5' RACE reads with MiXCR, one entry per CDR3 protein. Found here are around 1,500,000 distinct CDR3 sequences, approximately 30% of them singletons; the top ten hold 7.7%. Worth noting for this clonotype: As yet, its antigen is unknown.

Sequencing was done on a sample of blood. The chain couples TRBV10-3 to TRBJ2-7; TRBD2 agrees at 8 bases. The sequence derives from a woman aged 25-40 years in good health. Here the CDR3 DNA reads TGTGCCATCAGTGAGTCGGGGGGACGAGCGGGAGCCTCCTACGAGCAGTACTTC. Translating it yields CAISESGGRAGASYEQYF.